The 18 T cell receptor beta chains given below trace back to one sample, sequenced in a study of blood T cell repertoires in COVID-19. Produced via immunoSEQ multiplex PCR; TCRdb's table is partial and in-frame only. Counted here are roughly 180,000 clones, 65% to 85% occurring once; the ten biggest clones make up around 6%. Sequencing input: PBMCs or T cells enriched from blood (not recorded which). The receptors stem from a woman aged 35 to 49 with acute COVID-19.

This chain connects TRBV7-6 to TRBJ2-5; tentative D call: TRBD1 (5 bases). V was trimmed by 5 bases and J by 5 bases, leaving 18 bases between them. CDR1 SGHVS and CDR2 FNYEAQ come from the germline V gene. CDR3 length equals 15 residues. DNA of the CDR3: TGTGCCAGCAGCCAAGGGGCAGGCGATAGGGAGACCCAGTACTTC. Protein product: CASSQGAGDRETQYF.

This chain links TRBV11-2 with TRBJ1-1, with 8 positions matching TRBD1. The CDR3 has 13 amino acids. The V and J ends lost 5 bases and 10 bases, in that order; junction bases with no gene match: 9. In germline, CDR1 is SGHAT, CDR2 FQNNGV. The DNA for the CDR3 is TGTGCCAGCAGCCCCCCAGGGGGCAGGGTAGCTTTCTTT. Protein product: CASSPPGGRVAFF.

The genes are TRBV18 and TRBJ2-7, with D perhaps TRBD2 (6 bases). Germline lookup yields CDR1 KGHSH and CDR2 LQKENI. The V end was cut by 2 bases, the J end by 2 bases, with 13 bases between. The CDR3 runs 15 residues. CDR3 loop: CASSPIAEGPYEQYF. CDR3 DNA: TGTGCCAGCTCACCAATTGCGGAGGGGCCCTACGAGCAGTACTTC. Drawing the rest from reference TRBV18 and TRBJ2-7, the complete variable domain is NAGVMQNPRHLVRRRGQEARLRCSPMKGHSHVYWYRQLPEEGLKFMVYLQKENIIDESGMPKERFSAEFPKEGPSILRIQQVVRGDSAAYFCASSPIAEGPYEQYFGPGTRLTVT.

This sequence joins TRBV13 and TRBJ2-5; D is unresolved. CDR1 and CDR2 (germline): PRHDT, FYEKMQ (reference sequence). The CDR3 is 13 amino acids. With 5 bases removed from V and 0 bases from J, the gap between germline ends came to 7 bases. The CDR3 spells CASSMRNQETQYF. CDR3 nucleotides: TGTGCCAGCAGCATGAGGAACCAAGAGACCCAGTACTTC.

The chain joins TRBV5-4 to TRBJ2-2; a weak D match, TRBD1 (5 bases). CDR1 is SGHNT, CDR2 YYREEE, per germline (reference sequence). The CDR3 has 16 residues. The V end was cut by 4 bases, the J end by 7 bases, with 20 bases between. This chain's CDR3 is CASSLDTDKRVGELFF. The CDR3 DNA follows: TGTGCCAGCAGCCTGGACACGGACAAGCGAGTCGGGGAGCTGTTTTTT.

A single count supports this clone. The chain recombines TRBV13 with TRBJ1-1; TRBD1 is a possible D gene (5 bases). V was clipped by 0 bases and J by 7 bases, with 12 bases between them. The V gene's germline CDR1 is PRHDT and CDR2 FYEKMQ (reference sequence). CDR3 length equals 14 residues. The CDR3 spells CASSLGGRGSEAFF. The CDR3 DNA is TGTGCCAGCAGCTTAGGCGGGAGGGGAAGTGAAGCTTTCTTT.

This clone was detected only once. The V gene is TRBV10-1, the J gene TRBJ1-1, with unresolved D. V lost 6 bases to trimming and J lost 11 bases, with 19 bases between them. The CDR3 runs to 13 residues. CDR1 and CDR2 (germline): WNHNN, SYGVQD (reference sequence). CDR3 protein: CASSSRNSWEAFF. In DNA, the CDR3 is TGCGCCAGCAGCTCCAGGAATTCGTGGGAGGCTTTCTTT.

The rearrangement links TRBV3-1 (or the pseudogene TRBV3-2) to TRBJ2-1, with a possible D match to TRBD2 (5 bases). The V gene lost 3 bases and the J gene lost 7 bases, with 10 bases spanning the gap. Germline loops: CDR1 LGHDT, CDR2 YNNKEL (reference sequence). The CDR3 is 13 residues long. The CDR3 reads CASSQLALNEQFF. The CDR3 coding sequence is TGTGCCAGCAGCCAGCTAGCCTTGAATGAGCAGTTCTTC.

The chain is built from TRBV21-1 and TRBJ2-1; the table's D call TRBD2 went unverified against the DNA. TRBV21-1 is classified as a pseudogene. The CDR3 covers 19 residues. The DNA for the CDR3 is TGTGCCAGCAGCAAAAGTGACAGAGAACTAGCGGGAGGGCCTAATGAGCAGTTCTTC. Translation: CASSKSDRELAGGPNEQFF.

The rearrangement links TRBV13 to TRBJ2-1, with 9 bases aligning to TRBD1. With 5 bases clipped from V and 4 bases from J, the junction kept 18 bases outside the gene matches. Germline V CDR1 and CDR2: PRHDT, FYEKMQ (reference sequence). The CDR3 covers 19 residues. The CDR3 DNA sequence: TGTGCCAGCAGCCAGCCCGGGGACAGGGTCGCCAAAGGATACAATGAGCAGTTCTTC. Amino acid sequence: CASSQPGDRVAKGYNEQFF.

The V and J genes are TRBV7-2 and TRBJ2-2; perhaps TRBD2 as D (6 bases). The CDR3 consists of 15 residues. Germline CDR1 and CDR2: SGHTA and FQGNSA. V gave up 2 bases and J gave up 1 base, with 8 bases separating them. CDR3 nucleotides: TGTGCCAGCAGCTTACTTAGCGGGAACACCGGGGAGCTGTTTTTT. This gives the protein CASSLLSGNTGELFF. Drawing the rest from reference TRBV7-2 and TRBJ2-2, the complete variable domain is GAGVSQSPSNKVTEKGKDVELRCDPISGHTALYWYRQSLGQGLEFLIYFQGNSAPDKSGLPSDRFSAERTGGSVSTLTIQRTQQEDSAVYLCASSLLSGNTGELFFGEGSRLTVL.

The chain couples TRBV12-3 or TRBV12-4 to TRBJ2-5; weak D call: TRBD2 (5 bases). V was clipped by 5 bases and J by 1 base, with 8 bases between them. CDR3 length equals 13 residues. CDR3 DNA: TGTGCCAGCAGTAAGAGGGCCCAAGAGACCCAGTACTTC. Translated, it gives CASSKRAQETQYF.

The V and J genes are TRBV11-2 and TRBJ1-1; no clear D. CDR1 is SGHAT, CDR2 FQNNGV, per germline. With 7 bases removed from V and 5 bases from J, the gap between germline ends came to 17 bases. The CDR3 sequence is 14 residues long. CDR3 sequence (DNA): TGTGCCAGCACGTCTACTCGTCGCGGGACTGAAGCTTTCTTT. Its protein product is CASTSTRRGTEAFF.

This clone has only one observation. The chain couples TRBV18 to TRBJ2-4; D is perhaps TRBD1 (5 bases). V lost 2 bases to trimming and J lost 0 bases, with 11 bases between them. The CDR3 runs 16 residues. Germline assignment: CDR1 KGHSH and CDR2 LQKENI. The CDR3 loop reads CASSPAGALAKNIQYF. DNA for the CDR3: TGTGCCAGCTCACCAGCTGGGGCTCTAGCCAAAAACATTCAGTACTTC.

The chain employs TRBV7-8 and TRBJ1-1; tentatively, D is TRBD1 (5 bases). In germline, CDR1 is SGHVS, CDR2 FQNEAQ. There are 14 residues in the CDR3. Trimming removed 11 bases from V and 1 base from J, with 17 bases in between. The CDR3 DNA reads as TGTGCCTGCCTAGCGGGGCACCAGAACACTGAAGCTTTCTTT. Amino acid sequence: CACLAGHQNTEAFF.

V usage is TRBV9 and J usage is TRBJ2-1; 8 nucleotides match TRBD2. CDR1 and CDR2 (germline): SGDLS, YYNGEE. CDR3 size: 16 residues. V was clipped by 3 bases and J by 9 bases; unmatched bases: 14. This CDR3 is CASSAAREGGYGEQFF. CDR3 nucleotides: TGTGCCAGCAGCGCAGCACGGGAGGGCGGCTACGGTGAGCAGTTCTTC.

This rearrangement joins TRBV7-8 to TRBJ1-1; 8 nucleotides agree with TRBD1. This CDR3 has 15 amino acids. V lost 3 bases to trimming and J lost 3 bases; unmatched junction nucleotides: 6. Germline V lookup: CDR1 SGHVS, CDR2 FQNEAQ. CDR3 sequence (DNA): TGTGCCAGCAGCTTGCGGGACAGGAGGCACACTGAAGCTTTCTTT. This translates into CASSLRDRRHTEAFF.

This clone was seen more than once but under ten times. The V gene is TRBV10-3, the J gene TRBJ1-4; D is unresolved. The CDR3 loop spans 17 amino acids. V lost 3 bases, J lost 0 bases, and 14 bases lay in between. Germline loops: CDR1 ENHRY, CDR2 SYGVKD. CDR3 region: CAISDRVRGSTNEKLFF. Written as DNA, the CDR3 is TGTGCCATCAGTGACCGTGTTCGCGGGTCAACTAATGAAAAACTGTTTTTT.